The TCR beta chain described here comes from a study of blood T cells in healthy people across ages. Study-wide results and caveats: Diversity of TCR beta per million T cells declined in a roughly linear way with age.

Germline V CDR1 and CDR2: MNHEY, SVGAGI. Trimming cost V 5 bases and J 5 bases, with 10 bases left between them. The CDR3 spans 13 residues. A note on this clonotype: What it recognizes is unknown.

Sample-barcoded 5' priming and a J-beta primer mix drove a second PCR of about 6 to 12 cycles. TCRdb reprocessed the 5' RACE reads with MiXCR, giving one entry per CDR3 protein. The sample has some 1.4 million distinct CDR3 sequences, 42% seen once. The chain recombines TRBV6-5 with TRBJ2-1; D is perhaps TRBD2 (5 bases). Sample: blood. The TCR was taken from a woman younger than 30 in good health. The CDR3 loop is CASSDAGDNEQFF. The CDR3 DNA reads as TGTGCCAGCAGTGACGCCGGGGACAATGAGCAGTTCTTC.